Listed below are T cell receptor beta chains from one sample, sequenced in a study of cytomegalovirus exposure and HLA in healthy donors. Clones were read by immunoSEQ multiplex PCR, and TCRdb kept only the in-frame ones, dropping some. Here the sample spans roughly 6,200 clones, approximately 47% being singletons. Sequencing was performed on PBMCs. The receptors were sampled from a man aged 30 to 45 in good health and CMV-seropositive. CDR3s include the opening cysteine and the closing phenylalanine or tryptophan. Each record gives: clone size, V gene, J gene, D gene, CDR3 DNA, CDR3 protein. D genes are given only for firm matches. The listing skips clone size in some rows; elsewhere it reads once, few, many or a size class.

size: NA
V: TRBV7-9
J: TRBJ1-1
D: TRBD1
DNA: TGTGCCAGCAGCTCGGGACAGGGGAACACTGAAGCTTTCTTT
CDR3: CASSSGQGNTEAFF

size: NA
V: TRBV30
J: TRBJ2-5
D: TRBD2
DNA: TGTGCCTGGAGTCCCAGCGGGGGTACCTCCAGGTACTTC
CDR3: CAWSPSGGTSRYF

size: NA
V: TRBV28
J: TRBJ2-5
D: NA
DNA: TGTGCCAGCAGTGCCCTAGCGAAAGAGACCCAGTACTTC
CDR3: CASSALAKETQYF

size: NA
V: TRBV12-2
J: TRBJ2-7
D: NA
DNA: TGTGCAAGTCGCTCGGCAGGAGGGCAGTACTTC
CDR3: CASRSAGGQYF

size: NA
V: TRBV6-1
J: TRBJ2-3
D: TRBD2
DNA: TGTGCCAGCGAGGGACTAGCGGGAGGAACAGATACGCAGTATTTT
CDR3: CASEGLAGGTDTQYF

size: NA
V: TRBV30
J: TRBJ2-5
D: NA
DNA: TGTGCCTGGAGTTTTCTAGAGACCCAGTACTTC
CDR3: CAWSFLETQYF

size: few
V: TRBV30
J: TRBJ1-2
D: NA
DNA: TGTGCCTGGGAGGGTTATGGCTACACCTTC
CDR3: CAWEGYGYTF

size: NA
V: TRBV4-2
J: TRBJ1-5
D: NA
DNA: TGTGCCAGCAGCCAAGACCCGGGGATAAGCAATCAGCCCCAGCATTTT
CDR3: CASSQDPGISNQPQHF

size: few
V: TRBV29-1
J: TRBJ2-3
D: NA
DNA: TGCAGCGCGGCTCCGGGAGATACGCAGTATTTT
CDR3: CSAAPGDTQYF

size: few
V: TRBV4-2
J: TRBJ1-1
D: TRBD1
DNA: TGTGCCAGCAGCCAAGTGGGACAGGGATATTGGACGAACACTGAAGCTTTCTTT
CDR3: CASSQVGQGYWTNTEAFF

size: NA
V: TRBV30
J: TRBJ2-2
D: NA
DNA: TGTGCCTGGAGTGTACCAGTTCTGGGCCGAAAAAACACCGGGGAGCTGTTTTTT
CDR3: CAWSVPVLGRKNTGELFF

size: medium-sized
V: TRBV4-3
J: TRBJ1-1
D: NA
DNA: TGCGCCAGCAGCCAAGATACCGGCCTCGGGACTGAAGCTTTCTTT
CDR3: CASSQDTGLGTEAFF

size: NA
V: TRBV7-2
J: TRBJ2-1
D: NA
DNA: TGTGCCAGCAGCCCCCGCAATGAGCAGTTCTTC
CDR3: CASSPRNEQFF

size: few
V: TRBV28
J: TRBJ2-7
D: NA
DNA: TGTGCCAGCACCATCCCAGGGGGGTACGAGCAGTACTTC
CDR3: CASTIPGGYEQYF

size: NA
V: TRBV10-3
J: TRBJ2-7
D: NA
DNA: TGTGCCACGGTTCCCGGGGGCTCCTACGAGCAGTACTTC
CDR3: CATVPGGSYEQYF

size: few
V: TRBV27
J: TRBJ2-7
D: NA
DNA: TGTGCCAGCAGTTCACGGTTCACCCAGTACTTC
CDR3: CASSSRFTQYF

size: NA
V: TRBV14
J: TRBJ1-2
D: TRBD1
DNA: TGTGCCAGCAGCCAGCTCGGACAGGGGATACGGCGTGGCTACACCTTC
CDR3: CASSQLGQGIRRGYTF

size: NA
V: TRBV7-2
J: TRBJ1-6
D: NA
DNA: TGTGCCAGCAGCTTACGGACATCCAATTCACCCCTCCACTTT
CDR3: CASSLRTSNSPLHF

size: few
V: TRBV7-2
J: TRBJ2-7
D: NA
DNA: TGTGCCAGCAGAGCTCCAGGTGGCTACGAGCAGTACTTC
CDR3: CASRAPGGYEQYF

size: NA
V: TRBV6-5
J: TRBJ2-2
D: NA
DNA: TGTGCCAGCAGTTTACTTTACACCGGGGAGCTGTTTTTT
CDR3: CASSLLYTGELFF

size: NA
V: TRBV4-1
J: TRBJ1-6
D: NA
DNA: TGCGCCAGCAGCCCGGACAGCGAAGCGAATTCACCCCTCCACTTT
CDR3: CASSPDSEANSPLHF

size: NA
V: TRBV29-1
J: TRBJ1-1
D: TRBD1
DNA: TGCAGCGTTTCGGACAGGGGGCTAACTGAAGCTTTCTTT
CDR3: CSVSDRGLTEAFF

size: few
V: TRBV25-1
J: TRBJ2-7
D: NA
DNA: TGTGCCAGCAGTGAAGTAGGAGAAATCTCCTACGAGCAGTACTTC
CDR3: CASSEVGEISYEQYF

size: NA
V: TRBV30
J: TRBJ1-2
D: NA
DNA: TGTGCCTGGAGTACCCCTCAGGTTAACTATGGCTACACCTTC
CDR3: CAWSTPQVNYGYTF

size: NA
V: TRBV30
J: TRBJ2-4
D: NA
DNA: TGTGCCTGGAACATAAACAAAAACATTCAGTACTTC
CDR3: CAWNINKNIQYF

size: NA
V: TRBV6-1
J: TRBJ1-5
D: TRBD1
DNA: TGTGCCAGCACCAAGTCAGGGGGCTGGAATCAGCCCCAGCATTTT
CDR3: CASTKSGGWNQPQHF

size: few
V: TRBV30
J: TRBJ2-3
D: TRBD1
DNA: TGTGCCTGGAACAGGGGGAGCACAGATACGCAGTATTTT
CDR3: CAWNRGSTDTQYF

size: NA
V: TRBV14
J: TRBJ1-2
D: NA
DNA: TGTGCCAGCAGACGAACAGGGCAGGGAGGCTACACCTTC
CDR3: CASRRTGQGGYTF

size: NA
V: TRBV9
J: TRBJ1-6
D: NA
DNA: TGTGCCAGCAGCGTAACAGATTCTAATTCACCCCTCCACTTT
CDR3: CASSVTDSNSPLHF

size: few
V: TRBV5-4
J: TRBJ1-5
D: TRBD1
DNA: TGTGCCAGCAGCTTGATGGGTGGGGGACAGGGCCAGCCCCAGCATTTT
CDR3: CASSLMGGGQGQPQHF